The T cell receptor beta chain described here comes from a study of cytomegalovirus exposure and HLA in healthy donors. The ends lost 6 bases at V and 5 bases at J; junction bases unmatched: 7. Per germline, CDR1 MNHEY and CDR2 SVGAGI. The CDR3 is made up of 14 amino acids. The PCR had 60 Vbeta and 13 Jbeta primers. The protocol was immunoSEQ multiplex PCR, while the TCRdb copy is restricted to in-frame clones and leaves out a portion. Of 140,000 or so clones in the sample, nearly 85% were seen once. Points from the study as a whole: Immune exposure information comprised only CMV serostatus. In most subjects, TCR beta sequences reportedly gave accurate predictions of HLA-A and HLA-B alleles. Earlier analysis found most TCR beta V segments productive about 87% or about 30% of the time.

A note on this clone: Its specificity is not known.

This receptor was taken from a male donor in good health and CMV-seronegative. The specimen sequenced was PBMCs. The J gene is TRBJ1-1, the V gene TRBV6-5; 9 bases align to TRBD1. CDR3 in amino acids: CASSPDRGGTEAFF. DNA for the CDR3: TGTGCCAGCAGCCCGGACAGGGGAGGAACTGAAGCTTTCTTT.